This T cell receptor beta chain is from a study of shared clonotypes between healthy human individuals. Study as a whole: Aged between 18 and 49, the donors were a couple of women and three men. Study-level points and caveats: Only blood samples were collected, and tissue repertoires likely differ.

Here immunoSEQ multiplex PCR was the method, and the copy in TCRdb shows in-frame clones only, minus some. Of some 580,000 clones listed, 98% were seen once; the top ten hold 0.25% to 0.35%. About this clone itself: Antigen: not known.

Terminally differentiated effector memory CD45RA+ cells were excluded by CCR7 positive selection of CD45RO-negative cells. CDR3 size: 14 residues. Deletions cut 3 bases from V and 7 bases from J, with 16 bases between. Germline CDR1 is SEHNR and CDR2 is FQNEAQ (reference sequence). The clonotype was recovered from a man under 40 in good health. J is TRBJ2-7 and V is TRBV7-9; perhaps TRBD2 as D (6 bases). Sequenced: naive CD8+ T cells sorted from blood. Here the CDR3 reads CASSLYNTEGEQYF. CDR3 nucleotides: TGTGCCAGCAGCTTGTATAACACGGAGGGGGAGCAGTACTTC.